This T cell receptor beta chain was recovered during a study of CD8 T cells in ankylosing spondylitis. Study conclusions and caveats: The study identified a TCR beta motif of under ten highly homologous variants that appeared characteristic of ankylosing spondylitis blood.

The CDR3 has 13 amino acids. Deletions cut 8 bases from V and 4 bases from J, with 17 bases between. From germline, CDR1 is DFQATT and CDR2 SNEGSKA (reference sequence). Details on this clonotype: Its antigen is undetermined.

TCRdb ran MiXCR on the 5' RACE reads and lists one entry per CDR3 protein. The data show more than 250,000 distinct CDR3 sequences, with 7.5% to 9% seen just once and 13% to 15% held by the top ten. The sequenced sample was blood, either unsorted or a sorted T cell fraction (not recorded which). V gene TRBV20-1 combines with J gene TRBJ1-1, with D perhaps TRBD1 (5 bases). This clonotype originated in a male donor with ankylosing spondylitis. This CDR3 reads CSRFQGVGTEAFF. The CDR3 DNA reads TGCAGTCGCTTCCAGGGAGTCGGCACTGAAGCTTTCTTT.